The entry that follows covers one T cell receptor (beta chain) sequence. This sample was taken from a study of blood T cell repertoires in COVID-19. For the study at large: The United States, Italy and Spain supplied acute and convalescent COVID-19 samples. PBMCs, B-cell-depleted T cells, or T cells provided the cDNA or gDNA that made up the material.

Per the original methods: Scientists estimated how many nucleated cells there were by amplifying reference gene primers. The repertoire was sequenced with immunoSEQ multiplex PCR; TCRdb's copy has only in-frame clones and lacks some. From that table come the V and J calls and clone size; the DNA was used to work out D and trimming. The data contain 390,000 or so clones, about nine tenths of them seen just once; the ten biggest clones take up over 1.1%. The TCR sequence derives from a woman in her twenties or thirties with active or convalescent COVID-19. Sequencing was performed on peripheral blood.

DNA for the CDR3: TGCGCCAGCAGCCCAAATCCTAGTCTGTATGGCTACACCTTC. As protein: CASSPNPSLYGYTF. This sequence joins TRBV5-1 and TRBJ1-2; D remains unclear. This CDR3 is built from 14 residues. CDR1 and CDR2 from the germline V gene are SGHRS and YFSETQ. Trimming cost V 4 bases and J 5 bases, with 15 bases left between them. The full variable domain, its missing parts supplied by reference TRBV5-1 and TRBJ1-2, is KAGVTQTPRYLIKTRGQQVTLSCSPISGHRSVSWYQQTPGQGLQFLFEYFSETQRNKGNFPGRFSGRQFSNSRSEMNVSTLELGDSALYLCASSPNPSLYGYTFGSGTRLTVV.